Listed below are T cell receptor beta chains from one sample, sequenced in a study of blood T cell repertoires in COVID-19. Method: immunoSEQ multiplex PCR; TCRdb's copy keeps in-frame clones and lacks some. The sample records 200,000 to 300,000 clones, around 85% being singletons. Source material: peripheral blood. Receptors were obtained from a woman in her sixties or seventies with active or convalescent COVID-19. The CDR3 runs from the conserved cysteine through the conserved F or W. The D gene is left open where the match is weak. Rows may omit the clone size; those that give it use once, few, many or a size class.

cdr3_aa,cdr3_nt,j_call,d_call,clone_size,v_call
CASKASGRGNEQFF,TGTGCCTCTAAAGCTAGCGGGAGAGGTAATGAGCAGTTCTTC,TRBJ2-1,TRBD2,NA,TRBV19
CASRGQFRLLAKNIQYF,TGTGCCAGTAGGGGACAGTTCCGACTGTTAGCCAAAAACATTCAGTACTTC,TRBJ2-4,TRBD1,NA,TRBV19
CASSPRRDRVNTEAFF,TGTGCCAGCAGTCCGCGGAGGGACAGGGTGAACACTGAAGCTTTCTTT,TRBJ1-1,TRBD1,NA,TRBV6-6
CASSYSQQVSGNTIYF,TGTGCCAGCAGTTACTCCCAACAGGTCTCTGGAAACACCATATATTTT,TRBJ1-3,NA,NA,TRBV6-5
CASSRRGGGSSYEQYF,TGTGCCAGTAGTCGCCGAGGTGGCGGCAGCTCCTACGAGCAGTACTTC,TRBJ2-7,NA,NA,TRBV19
CASSKRKGQYSNQPQHF,TGTGCCAGCAGCAAAAGGAAGGGGCAGTATAGCAATCAGCCCCAGCATTTT,TRBJ1-5,NA,NA,TRBV21-1
CASSPLRTSQAGDTQYF,TGTGCCAGCTCACCACTACGGACTAGTCAGGCTGGAGATACGCAGTATTTT,TRBJ2-3,TRBD2,once,TRBV18
CASSYSGGSYNEQFF,TGTGCCAGCAGTTACTCAGGGGGCTCCTACAATGAGCAGTTCTTC,TRBJ2-1,NA,NA,TRBV6-2/TRBV6-3
CASSRGNQPQHF,TGTGCCAGCAGCAGGGGGAATCAGCCCCAGCATTTT,TRBJ1-5,NA,NA,TRBV3-1/TRBV3-2
CASGISGGYTGELFF,TGTGCCAGCGGCATTAGCGGGGGCTACACCGGGGAGCTGTTTTTT,TRBJ2-2,TRBD2,NA,TRBV6-6
CASSQGWQGVGSSPQHF,TGTGCCAGCAGCCAAGGGTGGCAGGGGGTGGGATCTTCGCCCCAGCATTTT,TRBJ1-5,TRBD1,NA,TRBV3-1/TRBV3-2
CAWSVRARGRDGYTF,TGTGCCTGGAGTGTACGAGCCAGGGGGCGGGATGGCTACACCTTC,TRBJ1-2,TRBD1,NA,TRBV30
CASSRTVIGQPQHF,TGTGCCAGCAGTCGGACAGTGATAGGTCAGCCCCAGCATTTT,TRBJ1-5,NA,NA,TRBV28
CASTQSGGAYSETQYF,TGTGCCAGCACCCAGAGCGGGGGGGCATATTCTGAGACCCAGTACTTC,TRBJ2-5,TRBD2,NA,TRBV2
CASSPGTSANTEAFF,TGCGCCAGCAGCCCAGGAACCTCAGCGAACACTGAAGCTTTCTTT,TRBJ1-1,NA,NA,TRBV5-1
CASSLAGGPDEQYF,TGCGCCAGCAGCTTAGCGGGAGGGCCTGATGAGCAGTACTTC,TRBJ2-7,TRBD2,NA,TRBV5-1
CASRRGTSGRYPLTTDTQYF,TGTGCCAGCAGACGCGGGACTAGCGGGCGGTACCCACTAACCACAGATACGCAGTATTTT,TRBJ2-3,TRBD2,NA,TRBV2
CASSYQDRANSPLHF,TGTGCCAGCAGCTATCAGGACAGGGCAAATTCACCCCTCCACTTT,TRBJ1-6,TRBD1,NA,TRBV6-5
CASSPGVQNEKLFF,TGTGCCAGCAGTCCCGGGGTCCAGAATGAAAAACTGTTTTTT,TRBJ1-4,NA,NA,TRBV4-2
CASSLWGSSGANVLTF,TGTGCCAGCAGTTTATGGGGGAGCTCTGGGGCCAACGTCCTGACTTTC,TRBJ2-6,NA,NA,TRBV28
CASSSTSGGAAFF,TGTGCCAGCAGCTCCACTAGCGGGGGGGCCGCGTTCTTC,TRBJ2-1,TRBD2,NA,TRBV7-9
CASSPQGGSETQYF,TGTGCCAGCAGTCCCCAAGGAGGGTCGGAGACCCAGTACTTC,TRBJ2-5,NA,NA,TRBV6-5
CASRGSRDRDYSGANVLTF,TGTGCCAGCAGGGGGTCAAGGGACAGGGACTACTCTGGGGCCAACGTCCTGACTTTC,TRBJ2-6,TRBD1,NA,TRBV5-4
CASSREGQGLHYEQYF,TGTGCCAGCAGCCGCGAGGGACAGGGGCTCCACTACGAGCAGTACTTC,TRBJ2-7,TRBD1,once,TRBV11-2
CASTLTSVQETQYF,TGTGCCAGCACCCTAACGTCCGTTCAAGAGACCCAGTACTTC,TRBJ2-5,NA,once,TRBV11-3
CASSLTRGNTEAFF,TGTGCCAGCAGCCTAACCAGGGGGAACACTGAAGCTTTCTTT,TRBJ1-1,NA,once,TRBV11-2
CATSLRTGLNQPQHF,TGTGCCACCAGCCTCCGGACAGGTCTTAATCAGCCCCAGCATTTT,TRBJ1-5,TRBD1,NA,TRBV15
CASSLWGGVNTDTQYF,TGCGCCAGCAGCTTGTGGGGGGGAGTCAACACAGATACGCAGTATTTT,TRBJ2-3,TRBD2,NA,TRBV5-1